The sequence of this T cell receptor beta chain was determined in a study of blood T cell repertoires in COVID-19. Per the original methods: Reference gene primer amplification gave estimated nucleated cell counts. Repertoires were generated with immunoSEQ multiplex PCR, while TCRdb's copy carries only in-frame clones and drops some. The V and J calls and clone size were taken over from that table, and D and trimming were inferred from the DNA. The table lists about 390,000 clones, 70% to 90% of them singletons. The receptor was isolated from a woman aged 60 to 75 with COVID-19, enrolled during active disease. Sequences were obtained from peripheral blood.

The CDR3 reads CASSQDQGYEQYF. In DNA form, the CDR3 reads TGTGCCAGCAGCCAAGATCAGGGATACGAGCAGTACTTC. The chain uses TRBV4-2 and TRBJ2-7; a possible D gene is TRBD1 (5 bases). V was shortened by 0 bases and J by 4 bases, with 7 bases between the two germline ends. CDR3 length equals 13 residues. In germline, CDR1 is LGHNA, CDR2 YNFKEQ.